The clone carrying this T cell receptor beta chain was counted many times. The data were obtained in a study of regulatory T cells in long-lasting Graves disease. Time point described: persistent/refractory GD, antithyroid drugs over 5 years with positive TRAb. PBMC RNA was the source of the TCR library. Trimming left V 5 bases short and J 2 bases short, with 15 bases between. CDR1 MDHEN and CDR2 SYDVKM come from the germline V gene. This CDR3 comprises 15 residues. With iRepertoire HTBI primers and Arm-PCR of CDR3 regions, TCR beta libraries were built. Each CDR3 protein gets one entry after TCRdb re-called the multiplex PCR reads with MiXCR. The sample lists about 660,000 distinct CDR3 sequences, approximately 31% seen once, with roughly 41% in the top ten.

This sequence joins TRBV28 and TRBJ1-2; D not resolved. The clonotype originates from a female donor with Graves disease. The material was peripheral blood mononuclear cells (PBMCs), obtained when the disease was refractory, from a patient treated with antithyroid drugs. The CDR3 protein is CASSPLRAGNYGYTF. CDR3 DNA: TGTGCCAGCAGTCCGCTCCGGGCGGGAAACTATGGCTACACCTTC.